Each of the 2 T cell receptor beta chains below was sequenced from the same sample in a study of CD8 T cells in ankylosing spondylitis. No antigen is known for these receptors. Findings and caveats of the study: For ankylosing spondylitis blood, a TCR beta motif of several highly homologous variants appeared characteristic.

MiXCR, applied by TCRdb to the 5' RACE reads, yields one record per CDR3 protein. This table has hundreds of thousands of distinct CDR3 sequences, approximately 12% appearing once. Sequenced material: blood, either unsorted or a sorted T cell fraction (not recorded which). The receptors here all came from a male donor with ankylosing spondylitis.

This clonotype was counted many times. The CDR3 protein is CASSLAALKNTEAFF. The CDR3 DNA sequence: TGTGCCAGCAGCTTAGCGGCCCTTAAAAACACTGAAGCTTTCTTT. The chain carries TRBV7-2 and TRBJ1-1; D call uncertain. Germline assignment: CDR1 SGHTA and CDR2 FQGNSA. With 0 bases removed from V and 2 bases from J, the gap between germline ends came to 10 bases. This CDR3 spans 15 amino acids.

In this sample, this clonotype turned up many times. This chain joins TRBV29-1 and TRBJ2-3, with D perhaps TRBD1 or TRBD2 (6 bases each). Germline CDR1 SQVTM, CDR2 ANQGSEA. Trimming pared 7 bases from V and 0 bases from J, leaving 20 bases between. The CDR3 consists of 16 residues. CDR3 sequence: CSAKPLIGGSTDTQYF. For the CDR3, the DNA is TGCAGCGCTAAACCTCTAATAGGGGGGAGCACAGATACGCAGTATTTT.